The entry below gives a single TCR beta chain sequence along with its context. Its specificity is unknown. This sample stems from a study of T cell repertoires in cytomegalovirus infection. Germline V gene lookup returns CDR1 MNHEY and CDR2 SMNVEV (reference sequence). The CDR3 covers 15 residues. Trimming shortened V by 5 bases and J by 3 bases, and 17 bases separated the two germline ends. TCRdb passed the reads through MiXCR, listing each CDR3 protein once. In the table there are approximately 730,000 distinct CDR3 sequences, 25% to 35% of which are singletons. The source is a human donor in good health (CMV status not recorded). Some clones in this sample may be carry-over from other donors' samples. This rearrangement joins TRBV27 to TRBJ2-7; weak D call: TRBD1 (5 bases). This sample comprised cultured CD8+ T cells from PBMCs, obtained from culture after CMV antigen stimulation. CDR3 sequence: CASSPTGLSFYEQYF. DNA for the CDR3: TGTGCCAGCAGTCCAACAGGCCTTTCCTTCTACGAGCAGTACTTC.